This T cell receptor beta chain was recovered during a study of blood T cell repertoires in COVID-19. About the research overall: Sites across the United States, Italy and Spain contributed samples from acute and convalescent COVID-19.

Per the original data handling: Using reference gene primer amplification, nucleated cell counts were estimated. Data came from immunoSEQ multiplex PCR; TCRdb stores just in-frame clones and leaves some out. V and J calls and clone size come straight from that table; D and trimming were deduced from the DNA. The data show a few hundred thousand clones, 80% to 90% seen once. Germline V gives CDR1 MNHEY, CDR2 SVGAGI. The V end was cut by 6 bases, the J end by 4 bases, with 12 bases between. The CDR3 is 13 residues long. The sample consisted of peripheral blood. The receptor was isolated from a woman between 45 and 65 years old with COVID-19, enrolled during active disease. The rearrangement uses TRBV6-5 and TRBJ1-2; a possible D gene is TRBD1 (6 bases). CDR3 sequence (DNA): TGTGCCAGCAGCCCACAGGGCTTCTATGGCTACACCTTC. Amino acids: CASSPQGFYGYTF.